Listed below are T cell receptor beta chains from one sample, sequenced in a study of shared clonotypes between healthy human individuals. TCRdb's table, derived via immunoSEQ multiplex PCR, lists solely in-frame clones and lacks some. The sample includes around 1.5 million clones, 95% to 99% of them seen just once. The sequencing input was naive CD4+ T cells sorted from blood. These TCRs come from a man aged 25-40 years in good health. Each CDR3 is given with its conserved first and last residue. A D gene is named only where the DNA matches it firmly. The listing skips clone size in some rows; elsewhere it reads once, few, many or a size class.

J: TRBJ2-7
V: TRBV15
size: NA
length: 20
D: TRBD2
CDR3: CATSPRTSGGLPVSSYEQYF
DNA: TGTGCCACCAGCCCGAGGACTAGCGGGGGCTTGCCTGTGAGCTCCTACGAGCAGTACTTC

J: TRBJ1-1
V: TRBV19
size: NA
length: 13
D: TRBD1
CDR3: CASMPTGGTEAFF
DNA: TGTGCCAGTATGCCGACAGGGGGCACTGAAGCTTTCTTT

J: TRBJ2-3
V: TRBV6-5
size: once
length: 13
D: NA
CDR3: CANQTGNTDTQYF
DNA: TGTGCCAACCAGACAGGAAACACAGATACGCAGTATTTT

J: TRBJ2-1
V: TRBV9
size: NA
length: 16
D: TRBD2
CDR3: CASSVGAGGGYNEQFF
DNA: TGTGCCAGCAGCGTAGGGGCGGGAGGGGGCTACAATGAGCAGTTCTTC

J: TRBJ1-3
V: TRBV6-1
size: NA
length: 18
D: NA
CDR3: CASSELGTILATGNTIYF
DNA: TGTGCCAGCAGTGAACTGGGGACAATCCTGGCCACTGGAAACACCATATATTTT

J: TRBJ2-2
V: TRBV11-3
size: NA
length: 15
D: TRBD2
CDR3: CASSLTSGRAGELFF
DNA: TGTGCCAGCAGCTTAACTAGCGGGAGGGCCGGGGAGCTGTTTTTT

J: TRBJ2-1
V: TRBV5-1
size: NA
length: 16
D: TRBD2
CDR3: CASSLVGSGNYNEQFF
DNA: TGCGCCAGCAGCTTGGTCGGTAGCGGGAATTATAATGAGCAGTTCTTC

J: TRBJ2-1
V: TRBV7-6
size: NA
length: 15
D: TRBD2
CDR3: CASSYSPGGRNEQFF
DNA: TGTGCCAGCAGCTACTCCCCGGGGGGTCGGAATGAGCAGTTCTTC

J: TRBJ2-3
V: TRBV6-5
size: NA
length: 16
D: TRBD1
CDR3: CASSYSSGTGRDTQYF
DNA: TGTGCCAGCAGTTACAGTTCCGGGACAGGGAGAGATACGCAGTATTTT

J: TRBJ2-5
V: TRBV15
size: NA
length: 13
D: NA
CDR3: CATSIRARETQYF
DNA: TGTGCCACCAGCATTCGGGCGAGGGAGACCCAGTACTTC

J: TRBJ1-2
V: TRBV7-2
size: NA
length: 13
D: NA
CDR3: CASSLIRRDGYTF
DNA: TGTGCCAGCAGCCTAATACGACGCGATGGCTACACCTTC

J: TRBJ2-1
V: TRBV27
size: NA
length: 15
D: TRBD2
CDR3: CASSPLAGAANEQFF
DNA: TGTGCCAGCAGTCCTCTAGCGGGAGCGGCAAATGAGCAGTTCTTC

J: TRBJ2-1
V: TRBV7-8
size: NA
length: 15
D: NA
CDR3: CASTRDRSTYNEQFF
DNA: TGTGCCAGCACCCGAGACAGGTCGACCTACAATGAGCAGTTCTTC

J: TRBJ1-5
V: TRBV28
size: few
length: 13
D: NA
CDR3: CASSLLGNQPQHF
DNA: TGTGCCAGCAGTTTACTAGGGAATCAGCCCCAGCATTTT

J: TRBJ2-1
V: TRBV7-8
size: NA
length: 15
D: TRBD1
CDR3: CASSFRQGQISEQFF
DNA: TGTGCCAGCAGCTTCAGACAGGGACAGATCAGTGAGCAGTTCTTC

J: TRBJ1-1
V: TRBV7-6
size: NA
length: 16
D: TRBD1
CDR3: CASSPTNRGRKTEAFF
DNA: TGTGCCAGCAGCCCAACAAACAGGGGGCGGAAAACTGAAGCTTTCTTT

J: TRBJ1-2
V: TRBV7-8
size: NA
length: 13
D: NA
CDR3: CASSLFRPAGYTF
DNA: TGTGCCAGCAGCCTCTTCAGACCGGCGGGCTACACCTTC

J: TRBJ1-1
V: TRBV18
size: NA
length: 16
D: NA
CDR3: CASSPTRGRQNTEAFF
DNA: TGTGCCAGCTCACCCACTCGTGGGCGGCAGAACACTGAAGCTTTCTTT

J: TRBJ1-1
V: TRBV4-1
size: NA
length: 12
D: NA
CDR3: CASSHHTREAFF
DNA: TGCGCCAGCAGCCATCACACCCGGGAAGCTTTCTTT

J: TRBJ2-7
V: TRBV30
size: NA
length: 14
D: NA
CDR3: CAWNAGRGRYEQYF
DNA: TGTGCCTGGAACGCGGGGCGGGGCCGCTACGAGCAGTACTTC

J: TRBJ2-3
V: TRBV6-6
size: NA
length: 14
D: NA
CDR3: CASSYSGQTDTQYF
DNA: TGTGCCAGCAGTTACTCTGGCCAAACAGATACGCAGTATTTT

J: TRBJ1-2
V: TRBV19
size: NA
length: 16
D: TRBD1
CDR3: CASSTSRGQERGGYTF
DNA: TGTGCCAGTAGTACCAGCCGGGGACAGGAGCGAGGTGGCTACACCTTC

J: TRBJ2-4
V: TRBV27
size: NA
length: 16
D: NA
CDR3: CASSLSGGLGKNIQYF
DNA: TGTGCCAGCAGTTTATCCGGGGGGCTAGGCAAAAACATTCAGTACTTC

J: TRBJ2-5
V: TRBV19
size: NA
length: 17
D: TRBD2
CDR3: CASSISPLAGGPQTQYF
DNA: TGTGCCAGTAGTATTTCTCCTCTAGCGGGAGGGCCGCAGACCCAGTACTTC

J: TRBJ2-5
V: TRBV29-1
size: NA
length: 15
D: NA
CDR3: CSVANHYPKTETQYF
DNA: TGCAGCGTTGCTAACCACTACCCTAAAACAGAGACCCAGTACTTC

J: TRBJ2-3
V: TRBV11-2
size: NA
length: 17
D: NA
CDR3: CASSFRLERVRTDTQYF
DNA: TGTGCCAGCAGCTTTCGGTTGGAAAGGGTTCGCACAGATACGCAGTATTTT

J: TRBJ1-4
V: TRBV9
size: NA
length: 16
D: NA
CDR3: CASSVRLDGQEGKLFF
DNA: TGTGCCAGCAGCGTCCGCCTGGACGGTCAAGAGGGAAAACTGTTTTTT

J: TRBJ1-1
V: TRBV25-1
size: NA
length: 11
D: NA
CDR3: CASSKNTEAFF
DNA: TGTGCCAGCTCGAAGAACACTGAAGCTTTCTTT

J: TRBJ1-5
V: TRBV5-6
size: NA
length: 14
D: TRBD1
CDR3: CASSQTGDHQPQHF
DNA: TGTGCCAGCAGCCAGACAGGGGATCATCAGCCCCAGCATTTT

J: TRBJ2-2
V: TRBV6-5
size: NA
length: 16
D: NA
CDR3: CASSYSIPRDTGELFF
DNA: TGTGCCAGCAGTTACTCGATTCCACGGGACACCGGGGAGCTGTTTTTT

J: TRBJ2-3
V: TRBV27
size: NA
length: 15
D: NA
CDR3: CASSFTVRAADTQYF
DNA: TGTGCCAGCAGTTTCACGGTACGAGCAGCAGATACGCAGTATTTT

J: TRBJ2-3
V: TRBV13
size: NA
length: 16
D: TRBD1
CDR3: CASSNRDRRGADTQYF
DNA: TGTGCCAGCAGCAACCGGGACAGGAGGGGCGCAGATACGCAGTATTTT

J: TRBJ1-1
V: TRBV29-1
size: NA
length: 14
D: NA
CDR3: CSVAAGVMNTEAFF
DNA: TGCAGCGTTGCGGCAGGGGTCATGAACACTGAAGCTTTCTTT

J: TRBJ2-3
V: TRBV7-2
size: NA
length: 16
D: TRBD2
CDR3: CASSLGTSGAADTQYF
DNA: TGTGCCAGCAGCTTAGGGACTAGCGGGGCGGCAGATACGCAGTATTTT

J: TRBJ2-5
V: TRBV2
size: NA
length: 14
D: NA
CDR3: CASSGSPSQETQYF
DNA: TGTGCCAGCAGTGGAAGTCCGTCCCAAGAGACCCAGTACTTC

J: TRBJ1-1
V: TRBV29-1
size: NA
length: 13
D: NA
CDR3: CSVQGGMNTEAFF
DNA: TGCAGCGTTCAGGGAGGGATGAACACTGAAGCTTTCTTT

J: TRBJ1-2
V: TRBV6-1
size: NA
length: 17
D: NA
CDR3: CASSGQMSVRANYGYTF
DNA: TGTGCCAGCAGTGGGCAGATGTCAGTAAGGGCTAACTATGGCTACACCTTC

J: TRBJ2-1
V: TRBV4-1
size: NA
length: 13
D: NA
CDR3: CASGPIGYNEQFF
DNA: TGCGCCAGCGGACCTATTGGGTACAATGAGCAGTTCTTC

J: TRBJ2-2
V: TRBV14
size: NA
length: 21
D: NA
CDR3: CASSRRAHSGWAVPNTGELFF
DNA: TGTGCCAGCAGCCGCCGGGCCCATAGCGGTTGGGCGGTTCCGAACACCGGGGAGCTGTTTTTT

J: TRBJ1-4
V: TRBV28
size: NA
length: 14
D: TRBD1
CDR3: CASSETDRPEKLFF
DNA: TGTGCCAGCAGTGAAACGGACAGGCCGGAAAAACTGTTTTTT

J: TRBJ2-7
V: TRBV30
size: NA
length: 13
D: NA
CDR3: CAWSVDSNYEQYF
DNA: TGTGCCTGGAGTGTAGACTCGAACTACGAGCAGTACTTC

J: TRBJ1-2
V: TRBV6-1
size: NA
length: 14
D: NA
CDR3: CASSAMAGVHGYTF
DNA: TGTGCCAGCAGCGCGATGGCGGGGGTCCATGGCTACACCTTC

J: TRBJ2-1
V: TRBV10-1
size: NA
length: 17
D: TRBD2
CDR3: CASSEAGLAGGSNEQFF
DNA: TGCGCCAGCAGTGAGGCAGGACTAGCGGGAGGTAGCAATGAGCAGTTCTTC

J: TRBJ2-1
V: TRBV30
size: NA
length: 16
D: TRBD2
CDR3: CAWSVRRLAGDGEQFF
DNA: TGTGCCTGGAGTGTACGTCGACTAGCGGGAGATGGTGAGCAGTTCTTC

J: TRBJ1-5
V: TRBV9
size: NA
length: 17
D: TRBD1
CDR3: CASSVTGDSLLHQPQHF
DNA: TGTGCCAGCAGCGTGACAGGGGATTCTCTTCTTCATCAGCCCCAGCATTTT

J: TRBJ2-1
V: TRBV5-1
size: NA
length: 17
D: TRBD2
CDR3: CASSLALAGGGMNEQFF
DNA: TGCGCCAGCAGCTTGGCACTAGCGGGAGGGGGTATGAATGAGCAGTTCTTC

J: TRBJ2-1
V: TRBV18
size: NA
length: 17
D: TRBD2
CDR3: CASSPRTSGNRYNEQFF
DNA: TGTGCCAGCTCACCAAGGACTAGCGGGAACCGATACAATGAGCAGTTCTTC

J: TRBJ2-6
V: TRBV6-1
size: NA
length: 15
D: TRBD1
CDR3: CASRTTGTGANVLTF
DNA: TGTGCCAGCAGAACGACAGGGACTGGGGCCAACGTCCTGACTTTC

J: TRBJ2-4
V: TRBV6-1
size: NA
length: 15
D: TRBD1
CDR3: CASSVTTGGKNIQYF
DNA: TGTGCCAGCAGTGTAACGACAGGGGGCAAAAACATTCAGTACTTC

J: TRBJ1-2
V: TRBV9
size: NA
length: 12
D: NA
CDR3: CASSLEAGGYTF
DNA: TGTGCCAGCAGCCTGGAGGCGGGGGGCTACACCTTC

J: TRBJ2-7
V: TRBV5-5
size: NA
length: 18
D: NA
CDR3: CASSSIESAEDRSYEQYF
DNA: TGTGCCAGCAGCTCTATCGAAAGCGCGGAAGACAGATCCTACGAGCAGTACTTC

J: TRBJ2-7
V: TRBV25-1
size: NA
length: 14
D: NA
CDR3: CASSDGAVSYEQYF
DNA: TGTGCCAGCAGTGATGGGGCGGTCTCCTACGAGCAGTACTTC